The present T cell receptor beta chain was sequenced within a study of vaccination and CD4 T cells after COVID-19. At the level of the study: The authors used overlapping spike peptides from SARS-CoV-2, HCoV-NL63, HCoV-OC43 and HCoV-229E to stimulate cells.

Sequencing of cultured CD4+ T cell DNA used the Oncomine TCR Beta short-read assay. One entry per CDR3 protein results from TCRdb running MiXCR on the PCR reads. The table has about 19,000 distinct CDR3 sequences, around 48% seen once. Treatment here: roughly 11-day PBMC culture with coronavirus spike peptide pools or control peptides (ViraFEST assay). The germline gives CDR1 SGHNT, CDR2 YENEEA. V lost 5 bases and J 7 bases, leaving 12 bases between the germline ends. This CDR3 region has 13 residues. In regard to this clonotype: Its antigen is currently unknown.

This sample comprised CD4+ T cells from blood, cultured in vitro, obtained after SARS-CoV-2 vaccination. This sequence originates from a human donor who had recovered from COVID-19. This sequence joins TRBV11-3 and TRBJ2-4; D perhaps matches TRBD1 (5 bases). CDR3 in DNA: TGTGCCAGCAGCCTGGGGCCAGGGAACATTCAGTACTTC. Translated: CASSLGPGNIQYF.